The source of this T cell receptor (beta chain) is a study of human thymus T cells. Study findings and constraints: The authors found apparently biased V and J gene usage in thymic and blood repertoires. Related studies found that unrelated individuals share highly overlapping thymic repertoires.

Here immunoSEQ multiplex PCR was the method, and the copy in TCRdb shows in-frame clones only, minus some. The repertoire holds more than 70,000 clones, with approximately 96% as singletons. Thymic samples were excised during corrective heart operations. Congenital heart defects were the reason for the corrective surgery that the donors, healthy Finnish infants, were having. Note on this clone: The antigen remains unidentified.

The CDR3 runs to 16 residues. The V gene lost 3 bases and the J gene lost 0 bases, with 12 bases spanning the gap. Germline V lookup: CDR1 SGHAT, CDR2 FQNNGV. The rearrangement uses TRBV11-2 and TRBJ1-5; D remains ambiguous. The TCR sequence derives from a boy in the first two years of life with a congenital heart defect but otherwise immunologically healthy. Sequencing was carried out using thymus tissue. CDR3: CASSLGSSDSNQPQHF. The CDR3 region has the DNA TGTGCCAGCAGCTTGGGGTCATCGGATAGCAATCAGCCCCAGCATTTT. The entire variable domain, with the rest obtained from reference TRBV11-2 and TRBJ1-5, is as follows: EAGVAQSPRYKIIEKRQSVAFWCNPISGHATLYWYQQILGQGPKLLIQFQNNGVVDDSQLPKDRFSAERLKGVDSTLKIQPAKLEDSAVYLCASSLGSSDSNQPQHFGDGTRLSIL.